Sequencing of this T cell receptor beta chain was carried out in a study of blood T cells in healthy people across ages. This clonotype was recorded a few times. A second about 6 to 11 cycle PCR used barcoded and J-beta primers. One entry per CDR3 protein results from TCRdb running MiXCR on the 5' RACE reads. This sample yields roughly 800,000 distinct CDR3 sequences, of which roughly 60% are seen a single time; roughly 22% belongs to the top ten. V lost 5 bases, J lost 6 bases, and 22 bases lay in between. Germline V lookup: CDR1 SEHNR, CDR2 FQNEAQ (reference sequence). This CDR3 region has 16 residues.

The chain employs TRBV7-9 and TRBJ1-2; D is uncertain. The receptor's source is a man aged 30 to 39 in good health. What was sequenced was blood. CDR3 nucleotide sequence: TGTGCCAGCAGCCCCTCAGGTGGATACTTGGAGGATGGCTACACCTTC. Protein: CASSPSGGYLEDGYTF.